The TCR beta chain described here comes from a study of CD8+CD57+ T cells in acquired aplastic anemia. About the research overall: When averaged, DNA from sorted CD4+ and CD8+ cells came to 3.2 ug. Healthy donor CD4+ samples were sequenced to a depth that averaged about 10.8 million reads. Overall study results and limits: Patients and controls were found to share 25 to 35 CD8+ CDR3 sequences. Patients showed no significant difference from controls in CD8+ Simpson's diversity.

In germline, CDR1 is SGHVS, CDR2 FNYEAQ. V shed 10 bases and J 5 bases; nucleotides not matched to a gene: 6. This CDR3 contains 14 residues. A note on this clonotype: Its specificity is unknown.

The study profiled TCR beta VDJ and CDR3 using genomic DNA as template. TCRdb re-called the reads through MiXCR, storing one row per CDR3 protein. Of over 150,000 distinct CDR3 sequences listed, approximately 40% are singletons. The specimen sequenced was sorted CD4+, CD8+, or CD8+CD57+ T cells (not recorded which) from PBMCs. This clonotype was sampled from a human donor in good health. The chain joins TRBV7-6 to TRBJ2-1, with 12 bases lining up with TRBD2. The chain's CDR3 is CATASGGANNEQFF. For the CDR3, the DNA is TGTGCCACCGCTAGCGGGGGGGCAAACAATGAGCAGTTCTTC. The whole variable domain, filled in from reference TRBV7-6 and TRBJ2-1, reads GAGVSQSPRYKVTKRGQDVALRCDPISGHVSLYWYRQALGQGPEFLTYFNYEAQQDKSGLPNDRFSAERPEGSISTLTIQRTEQRDSAMYRCATASGGANNEQFFGPGTRLTVL.